These 22 T cell receptor beta chains originate from one sample sequenced in a study of shared clonotypes between healthy human individuals. Generated by immunoSEQ multiplex PCR, the TCRdb table keeps only in-frame clones and is missing some. Of hundreds of thousands of clones in the sample, over 60% were seen once. Sequencing used PBMCs. The receptors shown here come from a woman aged 40 to 50 in good health. Some clones in this sample may be carry-over from other donors' samples.

The chain is built from TRBV18 and TRBJ2-1, with 10 positions matching TRBD2. This CDR3 has 15 amino acids. With V trimmed by 0 bases and J by 6 bases, 2 bases remained unmatched. Germline values: CDR1 KGHSH, CDR2 LQKENI. The CDR3 loop is CASSPPASGGNEQFF. CDR3 bases: TGTGCCAGCTCACCACCGGCTAGCGGGGGCAATGAGCAGTTCTTC.

V and J are TRBV6-5 and TRBJ1-4; D remains unclear. Trimming removed 7 bases from V and 7 bases from J, with 16 bases in between. Germline values: CDR1 MNHEY, CDR2 SVGAGI. This CDR3 has 14 residues. The chain's CDR3 is CASKAGVTSEKLFF. In DNA, the CDR3 is TGTGCCAGCAAGGCCGGGGTCACGAGTGAAAAACTGTTTTTT.

The J gene is TRBJ2-1, the V gene TRBV9; 10 bases line up with TRBD2. This CDR3 has 15 amino acids. Unmatched junction bases numbered 8, after V lost 4 bases and J lost 7 bases. Looked up from germline, CDR1 is SGDLS and CDR2 is YYNGEE. The chain's CDR3 is CASSLSGRAGNEQFF. DNA for the CDR3: TGTGCCAGCAGCCTAAGCGGGAGGGCCGGGAATGAGCAGTTCTTC.

This clone was counted at least ten times. The chain recombines TRBV4-3 with TRBJ2-1; possibly TRBD2 for D (6 bases). CDR1 is LGHNA and CDR2 is YSLEER in the germline V gene. The length of the CDR3 is 17 residues. Trimming left V 5 bases short and J 5 bases short, with 22 bases between. The CDR3, as DNA: TGCGCCAGCAGCTTTTTACTTCGGGCGGGAATCGACAATGAGCAGTTCTTC. Its translation is CASSFLLRAGIDNEQFF.

The chain has TRBV6-6 and TRBJ2-7; tentatively, D is TRBD2 (5 bases). CDR1 and CDR2 (germline): MNHNY, SVGAGI (reference sequence). V lost 8 bases and J lost 1, with 6 bases in between. This CDR3 region has 11 residues. The CDR3 here is CASGLSYEQYF. CDR3 DNA sequence: TGTGCCAGCGGACTGTCCTACGAGCAGTACTTC.

V gene TRBV4-2 combines with J gene TRBJ2-1; 12 positions match TRBD2. From germline, CDR1 is LGHNA and CDR2 YNFKEQ. This CDR3 comprises 16 residues. J gave up 4 bases and V 3 bases, and 4 bases lay outside the gene matches. The CDR3 sequence is CASSQETSGGYNEQFF. The CDR3 region has the DNA TGTGCCAGCAGCCAGGAGACTAGCGGGGGATACAATGAGCAGTTCTTC.

A word on this clone: With only one base between it and a far larger clone, this is likely a read error. The identical CDR3 is also encoded by other nucleotide sequences in the sample. The chain joins TRBV30 to TRBJ2-7; no clear D gene. Germline loops: CDR1 GTSNPN, CDR2 SVGIG (reference sequence). The CDR3 totals 13 residues. The CDR3 region is CARSIATPGEQYF. The CDR3 DNA reads as TGTGCCCGGAGTATTGCTACCCCGGGTGAGCAGTACTTC.

Regarding this clone: This likely comes from a read error, as the CDR3 has no conserved phenylalanine or tryptophan at its end. The sample has other DNA sequences that encode this CDR3 too. The CDR3 is CAWSVRGTGKGYEQYL. In DNA form, the CDR3 reads TGTGCCTGGAGTGTACGGGGGACAGGGAAAGGCTACGAGCAGTACCTA. This chain links TRBV30 with TRBJ2-7; the match to TRBD1 covers 9 bases. J lost 3 bases, V lost 0 bases, and 9 bases had no gene match. This CDR3 region has 16 residues. CDR1 and CDR2 from the germline V gene are GTSNPN and SVGIG (reference sequence).

On this clone: This clone may be a read error of a much larger clone one base away. The rearrangement links TRBV19 to TRBJ1-4; possibly TRBD1 for D (6 bases). Germline V lookup: CDR1 LNHDA, CDR2 SQIVND (reference sequence). V lost 8 bases and J 7 bases, leaving 14 bases between the germline ends. The CDR3 consists of 13 residues. CDR3 DNA: TGTGCCAGTGCCTCGACAGGTGTTGAAAAACTGTTTTTT. Its protein is CASASTGVEKLFF.

This clone has only a few counts. The chain links TRBV7-2 to TRBJ1-4, with 7 bases lining up with TRBD1. The CDR3 is made up of 15 amino acids. V lost 8 bases and J lost 4; bases outside the gene matches: 10. Germline-derived CDR1 and CDR2 are SGHTA and FQGNSA. The CDR3, as DNA: TGTGCCAGCTCCGCGGTAGGGGGCTATAATGAAAAACTGTTTTTT. Translating gives CASSAVGGYNEKLFF.

The genes are TRBV27 and TRBJ1-1; D is unresolved. Germline CDR1 is MNHEY and CDR2 is SMNVEV (reference sequence). Trimming removed 3 bases at V and 4 bases at J, with 12 bases between. CDR3 length: 14 residues. This CDR3 reads CASSLIPGSTEAFF. Here the CDR3 DNA reads TGTGCCAGCAGTTTGATTCCGGGGAGCACTGAAGCTTTCTTT.

This rearrangement joins TRBV4-2 to TRBJ1-1; no firm D call. Germline CDR1 reads LGHNA; CDR2 reads YNFKEQ. Trimming removed 0 bases from V and 0 bases from J, with 8 bases in between. The CDR3 sequence is 15 residues long. The CDR3 here is CASSQEWNMNTEAFF. In DNA, the CDR3 is TGTGCCAGCAGCCAAGAATGGAATATGAACACTGAAGCTTTCTTT.

The V and J genes are TRBV7-2 and TRBJ2-5; 10 nucleotides line up with TRBD2. The V gene's germline CDR1 is SGHTA and CDR2 FQGNSA. V lost 7 bases and J lost 5; bases outside the gene matches: 7. There are 14 residues in the CDR3. The CDR3 DNA sequence: TGTGCCAGCACTCTAGCGGGAGCCTGGGAGACCCAGTACTTC. Translated, it gives CASTLAGAWETQYF.

This rearrangement joins TRBV11-3 to TRBJ2-2; possible D gene TRBD2, 6 bases. Between the trimmed V and J ends, which lost 5 bases and 7 bases, there was a span of 14 bases. Germline values: CDR1 SGHNT, CDR2 YENEEA. The CDR3 is 14 residues long. The DNA of the CDR3 is TGTGCCAGCAGCCCCGGGACTCGAGACGGGGAGCTGTTTTTT. This gives the protein CASSPGTRDGELFF.

To note about this clone: A read error may be the cause here, since a much bigger clone is one base away. The conserved phenylalanine or tryptophan normally closing the CDR3 is absent here, so this likely arose from a read error. The chain is built from TRBV30 and TRBJ1-1; D remains ambiguous. The V end lost 0 bases, the J end lost 1 base, and 6 bases lay between the germline ends. The germline V gene encodes CDR1 GTSNPN and CDR2 SVGIG (reference sequence). The CDR3 sequence is 13 residues long. Written as DNA, the CDR3 is TGTGCCTGGAGTGTTGGGAGGAACACTGAAGCTTTCTCT. Its protein is CAWSVGRNTEAFS.

The chain employs TRBV19 and TRBJ2-7; D perhaps matches TRBD2 (6 bases). The V and J ends lost 4 bases and 3 bases respectively, with 13 bases between them. The CDR3 contains 14 residues. Germline V gene data show CDR1 as LNHDA and CDR2 as SQIVND (reference sequence). The CDR3 region has the DNA TGTGCCAGTAGTAAGGGGACTGTTGGCTACGAGCAGTACTTC. Its protein is CASSKGTVGYEQYF.

The chain couples TRBV30 to TRBJ2-6, with D hard to call. The CDR3 runs 12 residues. The V end lost 8 bases, the J end lost 4 bases, and 9 bases lay between the germline ends. Germline assignment: CDR1 GTSNPN and CDR2 SVGIG (reference sequence). The CDR3 DNA reads TGTGCCCAAGCGCCCGGGGCCAACGTCCTGACTTTC. It translates to CAQAPGANVLTF.

The chain combines TRBV10-3 with TRBJ2-5; D is unresolved. The V gene lost 2 bases and the J gene lost 1 base, with 5 bases spanning the gap. The V gene's germline CDR1 is ENHRY and CDR2 SYGVKD. The CDR3 is 13 residues long. The CDR3 region is CAISEAFQETQYF. The CDR3 coding sequence is TGTGCCATCAGTGAGGCGTTCCAAGAGACCCAGTACTTC.

The V call is TRBV28, the J call TRBJ1-1; TRBD1 might be the D (5 bases). V lost 9 bases and J lost 0, with 8 bases in between. Germline assignment: CDR1 MDHEN and CDR2 SYDVKM. This CDR3 comprises 12 residues. CDR3 in amino acids: CASGALNTEAFF. The CDR3 DNA is TGTGCCAGTGGGGCCTTGAACACTGAAGCTTTCTTT.

V usage is TRBV28 and J usage is TRBJ1-5; 7 nucleotides match TRBD1. CDR1 MDHEN and CDR2 SYDVKM come from the germline V gene. This CDR3 is built from 14 residues. V lost 4 bases and J lost 3; bases outside the gene matches: 3. The CDR3 here is CASSSGQANQPQHF. The CDR3 coding sequence is TGTGCCAGCAGTTCCGGACAGGCCAATCAGCCCCAGCATTTT.

The V gene is TRBV18, the J gene TRBJ1-4; D is unclear. Germline V lookup: CDR1 KGHSH, CDR2 LQKENI. Deletions cut 6 bases from V and 8 bases from J, with 19 bases between. This CDR3 is 15 amino acids long. The CDR3 loop reads CASSLPTPSGEKLFF. The CDR3 DNA sequence: TGTGCCAGCTCTCTCCCCACACCATCGGGCGAAAAACTGTTTTTT.

The CDR3 bases are TGCGCCAGCAGTGAGTCCCCCTACGAGCAGTACTTC. Amino acid sequence: CASSESPYEQYF. This chain joins TRBV10-1 and TRBJ2-7; D is unclear. V was shortened by 0 bases and J by 2 bases, with 2 bases between the two germline ends. The CDR3 runs to 12 residues. The germline V gene has CDR1 WNHNN and CDR2 SYGVQD (reference sequence).